These 25 T cell receptor beta chains were all obtained from the same sample, sequenced in a study of blood T cell repertoires in COVID-19. Here immunoSEQ multiplex PCR was the method, and the copy in TCRdb shows in-frame clones only, minus some. The table includes tens of thousands of clones, about nine tenths detected once. Source material: peripheral blood. Receptors originate from a woman older than 75 with active or convalescent COVID-19.

V is TRBV11-2 and J is TRBJ2-4; 11 nucleotides match TRBD2. The length of the CDR3 is 16 residues. Germline V gene lookup returns CDR1 SGHAT and CDR2 FQNNGV. V lost 6 bases and J lost 2; bases outside the gene matches: 6. The CDR3 bases are TGTGCCAGCAGTCAGTCTAGCGGGGGGCCCAAAAACATTCAGTACTTC. This encodes CASSQSSGGPKNIQYF. Combining the CDR3 with reference TRBV11-2 and TRBJ2-4 gives the whole variable domain EAGVAQSPRYKIIEKRQSVAFWCNPISGHATLYWYQQILGQGPKLLIQFQNNGVVDDSQLPKDRFSAERLKGVDSTLKIQPAKLEDSAVYLCASSQSSGGPKNIQYFGAGTRLSVL.

The chain has TRBV19 and TRBJ1-6; the D gene is possibly TRBD1 (6 bases). Trimming took 4 bases from V and 12 from J, leaving 13 bases between them. The germline gives CDR1 LNHDA, CDR2 SQIVND (reference sequence). The CDR3 loop spans 13 amino acids. The CDR3 protein is CASSTQTGLPLHF. In DNA form, the CDR3 reads TGTGCCAGTAGTACTCAGACAGGTTTACCCCTCCACTTT.

In its sample, this clone was seen once. V gene TRBV7-3 combines with J gene TRBJ2-1; D perhaps matches TRBD2 (5 bases). This CDR3 spans 14 amino acids. Looked up from germline, CDR1 is SGHTA and CDR2 is FQGTGA. V dropped 3 bases and J dropped 6 bases, with 12 bases sitting between them. CDR3 DNA sequence: TGTGCCAGCAGCTTCCGTGGGAGCATCAATGAGCAGTTCTTC. It translates to CASSFRGSINEQFF.

Only one count was recorded for this clone. The CDR3 DNA is TGTGCCAGCAGCCGTAATGGAGGGATTGGGGCCAACGTCCTGACTTTC. Its translation: CASSRNGGIGANVLTF. V is TRBV7-2 and J is TRBJ2-6; maybe TRBD2 (6 bases). CDR1 and CDR2 from the germline V gene are SGHTA and FQGNSA. CDR3 size: 16 residues. V lost 5 bases and J 3 bases, leaving 14 bases between the germline ends.

The chain couples TRBV19 to TRBJ1-1; D possibly corresponds to TRBD1 (6 bases). CDR1 and CDR2 from the germline V gene are LNHDA and SQIVND (reference sequence). CDR3 length: 13 amino acids. Trimming cost V 7 bases and J 5 bases, with 14 bases left between them. CDR3 bases: TGTGCCAGTACCAAACAGGGTGGGACTGAAGCTTTCTTT. Protein product: CASTKQGGTEAFF.

DNA of the CDR3: TGTGCCTGGAGTAAAGGACTAGCGGGGGCCCCGGGCACCGGGGAGCTGTTTTTT. As protein: CAWSKGLAGAPGTGELFF. This chain links TRBV30 with TRBJ2-2, with 13 bases fitting TRBD2. The CDR3 has 18 residues. Germline V gene data show CDR1 as GTSNPN and CDR2 as SVGIG (reference sequence). With 2 bases clipped from V and 4 bases from J, the junction kept 10 bases outside the gene matches.

This clone has just one count. This chain joins TRBV24-1 and TRBJ2-2; no firm D call. The CDR3 is 14 amino acids. From germline, CDR1 is KGHDR and CDR2 SFDVKD. The V gene lost 4 bases and the J gene lost 1 base, with 6 bases spanning the gap. The CDR3 nucleotides read TGTGCCACCAGTGACACTAAGAACACCGGGGAGCTGTTTTTT. It codes for CATSDTKNTGELFF.

The sample holds one count of this clone. The J gene is TRBJ1-4, the V gene TRBV3-1 (or the pseudogene TRBV3-2); 10 bases fit TRBD1. There are 15 residues in the CDR3. V gave up 5 bases and J gave up 8 bases; unmatched junction bases: 8. The germline CDR1 and CDR2 sequences are LGHDT and YNNKEL (reference sequence). The CDR3 protein is CASSVTGTGDEKLFF. As DNA, the CDR3 is TGTGCCAGCAGCGTCACCGGGACAGGGGACGAAAAACTGTTTTTT.

The chain recombines TRBV7-6 with TRBJ1-3, with D possibly matching TRBD1 (5 bases). V lost 2 bases and J lost 2, with 22 bases in between. From germline, CDR1 is SGHVS and CDR2 FNYEAQ. The CDR3 sequence is 19 residues long. The DNA for the CDR3 is TGTGCCAGCAGCTTACAATCAGGGCTCAATTTTTATGCTGGAAACACCATATATTTT. Translating it yields CASSLQSGLNFYAGNTIYF.

The gene calls are TRBV23-1 and TRBJ1-4, with D tentatively TRBD1 (6 bases). Being an ORF, TRBV23-1 has a function that is uncertain. The V gene lost 8 bases and the J gene lost 0 bases, with 10 bases spanning the gap. There are 14 residues in the CDR3. The CDR3 coding sequence is TGCGCCAGCCGACAGGCCGCAACTAATGAAAAACTGTTTTTT. Its protein is CASRQAATNEKLFF.

V is TRBV7-2 and J is TRBJ2-2; D is ambiguous. This CDR3 region has 13 residues. The germline V gene has CDR1 SGHTA and CDR2 FQGNSA. V lost 1 base and J lost 5, with 5 bases in between. The CDR3 reads CASSLDRTGELFF. For the CDR3, the DNA is TGTGCCAGCAGCTTAGATCGGACCGGGGAGCTGTTTTTT.

This rearrangement joins TRBV9 to TRBJ2-2; D remains ambiguous. Trimming took 5 bases from V and 3 from J, leaving 11 bases between them. The germline V gene has CDR1 SGDLS and CDR2 YYNGEE. The CDR3 has 14 amino acids. Here the CDR3 reads CASSRVTDTGELFF. In DNA, the CDR3 is TGTGCCAGCAGTCGGGTCACGGACACCGGGGAGCTGTTTTTT.

The chain recombines TRBV3-1 (or the pseudogene TRBV3-2) with TRBJ2-7; perhaps TRBD2 as D (5 bases). Germline V gene lookup returns CDR1 LGHDT and CDR2 YNNKEL (reference sequence). The V end lost 9 bases, the J end lost 0 bases, and 9 bases lay between the germline ends. This CDR3 is built from 12 residues. Here the CDR3 DNA reads TGTGCCAGTCTGGGGAGCTCCTACGAGCAGTACTTC. Its translation is CASLGSSYEQYF.

The CDR3 DNA reads as TGTGCCAGCAGTTTCGGACAGGCGAACGGGGGATTTCAGCCCCAGCATTTT. This sequence encodes CASSFGQANGGFQPQHF. The rearrangement links TRBV28 to TRBJ1-5, with 7 bases that match TRBD1. This CDR3 region has 17 residues. Unmatched junction bases numbered 14, after V lost 3 bases and J lost 6 bases. Germline lookup yields CDR1 MDHEN and CDR2 SYDVKM.

The genes are TRBV7-2 and TRBJ1-1; 8 bases match TRBD1. The CDR3 has 15 amino acids. Per the germline V gene, CDR1 is SGHTA and CDR2 is FQGNSA. Trimming took 5 bases from V and 3 from J; bases not matched to a gene: 8. CDR3 sequence reads: CASSPLTGVDTEAFF. The CDR3 DNA is TGTGCCAGCAGCCCATTGACAGGGGTGGACACTGAAGCTTTCTTT.

The chain uses TRBV7-9 and TRBJ2-2; 8 nucleotides align to TRBD1. V was pared by 5 bases and J by 4 bases, with 9 bases of the junction left unmatched. The CDR3 runs 16 residues. Per the germline V gene, CDR1 is SEHNR and CDR2 is FQNEAQ (reference sequence). CDR3 protein: CASSQTPGQGTGELFF. The CDR3 coding sequence is TGTGCCAGCAGCCAAACCCCTGGACAGGGCACCGGGGAGCTGTTTTTT.

The J gene is TRBJ2-1, the V gene TRBV6-2 or TRBV6-3; TRBD2 matches 9 bases. J lost 4 bases, V lost 4 bases, and 2 bases had no gene match. Germline CDR1 MNHEY, CDR2 SVGEGT. The CDR3 has 14 residues. In DNA form, the CDR3 reads TGTGCCAGCAGTTCAGCGGGGGGATACAATGAGCAGTTCTTC. Its translation is CASSSAGGYNEQFF.

The CDR3 reads CATSDHRGNEQFF. The CDR3 DNA sequence: TGTGCCACCAGTGATCACCGGGGGAATGAGCAGTTCTTC. The chain is built from TRBV24-1 and TRBJ2-1; perhaps TRBD2 as D (6 bases). Trimming shortened V by 3 bases and J by 7 bases, and 9 bases separated the two germline ends. In germline, CDR1 is KGHDR, CDR2 SFDVKD. This CDR3 contains 13 residues.

This clone was seen only once. This chain uses TRBV5-1 with TRBJ2-3; possibly TRBD2 for D (6 bases). The CDR3 is 15 amino acids. The V and J ends lost 0 bases and 3 bases respectively, with 11 bases between them. Looked up from germline, CDR1 is SGHRS and CDR2 is YFSETQ. Here the CDR3 DNA reads TGCGCCAGCAGCTTGGGCGGGGTTGGGACAGATACGCAGTATTTT. Its protein product is CASSLGGVGTDTQYF. Variable domain in full (rest from reference TRBV5-1 and TRBJ2-3): KAGVTQTPRYLIKTRGQQVTLSCSPISGHRSVSWYQQTPGQGLQFLFEYFSETQRNKGNFPGRFSGRQFSNSRSEMNVSTLELGDSALYLCASSLGGVGTDTQYFGPGTRLTVL.

The V and J genes are TRBV4-1 and TRBJ1-2; TRBD1 aligns across 8 bases. This CDR3 has 16 amino acids. Germline V CDR1 and CDR2: MGHRA, YSYEKL. Germline trimming cut 7 bases from V and 9 bases from J; bases unmatched to any gene: 19. CDR3 nucleotides: TGCGCCAGCACCAAGGGAAATACAGGGGGGGTTTTGAGCTACACCTTC. This sequence encodes CASTKGNTGGVLSYTF.

The chain is built from TRBV7-9 and TRBJ2-5; no clear D. The CDR3 length is 12 residues. The V end lost 0 bases, the J end lost 5 bases, and 4 bases lay between the germline ends. Germline V CDR1 and CDR2: SEHNR, FQNEAQ (reference sequence). The DNA of the CDR3 is TGTGCCAGCAGCTTAGCGGGCGAGACCCAGTACTTC. Residues: CASSLAGETQYF.

In its sample, this clone was seen once. The rearrangement joins TRBV19 to TRBJ1-2, with no clear D. This CDR3 has 15 amino acids. Germline lookup yields CDR1 LNHDA and CDR2 SQIVND (reference sequence). V lost 1 base, J lost 4 bases, and 13 bases lay in between. The CDR3 nucleotides are TGTGCCAGTAGTATAGGAGGCCTTTTGGGCTATGGCTACACCTTC. Protein: CASSIGGLLGYGYTF.

This chain links TRBV6-6 with TRBJ1-2, with TRBD1 identical over 8 bases. CDR1 and CDR2 from the germline V gene are MNHNY and SVGAGI (reference sequence). After removal of 6 bases from V and 4 bases from J, the junction contained 13 bases not matched to a gene. This CDR3 region has 16 residues. This CDR3 is CASSTDREGRSYGYTF. CDR3 sequence (DNA): TGTGCCAGCAGCACGGACAGGGAGGGTAGGAGCTATGGCTACACCTTC.

This chain joins TRBV10-3 and TRBJ2-7, with D maybe TRBD1 (5 bases). Germline V gene lookup returns CDR1 ENHRY and CDR2 SYGVKD. The CDR3 totals 15 residues. Trimming left V 3 bases short and J 6 bases short, with 18 bases between. The CDR3 reads CAISEVKGKGPEQYF. The DNA for the CDR3 is TGTGCCATCAGTGAAGTTAAGGGGAAGGGTCCCGAGCAGTACTTC.

The chain carries TRBV30 and TRBJ2-2; a possible D gene is TRBD1 (5 bases). The V end was cut by 4 bases, the J end by 3 bases, with 9 bases between. Germline values: CDR1 GTSNPN, CDR2 SVGIG (reference sequence). This CDR3 comprises 13 residues. Here the CDR3 DNA reads TGTGCCTGGACACTACAGGACACCGGGGAGCTGTTTTTT. This encodes CAWTLQDTGELFF.